A selection of T cell receptor beta chains follows, all from one sample in a study of T cell responses to AZD1222 COVID-19 vaccine. TCRdb keeps only in-frame clones here, not all; method: immunoSEQ multiplex PCR. The data hold some 130,000 clones, with under 95% observed a single time. Source: peripheral blood, taken 28 days after the second AZD1222 dose. Every receptor here comes from an adult who received the AZD1222 COVID-19 vaccine. Each CDR3 is given with its conserved first and last residue. A D gene is named only where the DNA matches it firmly. Size is omitted from some rows. Given values are once, few, many or a class for expanded clones.

TGTGCCAGTAGTATTTGGGAGGAGGGCTACACCTTC CASSIWEEGYTF TRBJ1-2 TRBV19 - -
TGCGCCAGCAGCTATCTGACTAGCGGGATAATCCATGAGCAGTTCTTC CASSYLTSGIIHEQFF TRBJ2-1 TRBV5-1 - TRBD2
TGTGCCAGCAGCTTGTCAGGTTCGCCCCAGCATTTT CASSLSGSPQHF TRBJ1-5 TRBV5-4 - -
TGTGCCAGCAGTACAGGGTTTAATCAGCCCCAGCATTTT CASSTGFNQPQHF TRBJ1-5 TRBV6-5 - -
TGTGCCAGCAGCTTAGGTGGCCGAACCTCTACGCAGTATTTT CASSLGGRTSTQYF TRBJ2-3 TRBV7-3 - -
TGTGCCAGCAGCTTGGGGGCGGGGAATGAGAAACTGTTTTTT CASSLGAGNEKLFF TRBJ1-4 TRBV7-9 - -
TGCGCCAGCAGCCAAGATTTGAAGTGGAGCTCTGGAAACACCATATATTTT CASSQDLKWSSGNTIYF TRBJ1-3 TRBV4-1 - -
TGCGCCAGCAGCGGAGGGGAGGGATCTGGAAACACCATATATTTT CASSGGEGSGNTIYF TRBJ1-3 TRBV5-1 - -
TGTGCCAGCAGCTTACTTCAAGGGGGCGCAACCGGGGAGCTGTTTTTT CASSLLQGGATGELFF TRBJ2-2 TRBV7-6 - TRBD1
TGTGCCTGGGGGGTGAGGCGGTTGAGCTCCTACGAGCAGTACTTC CAWGVRRLSSYEQYF TRBJ2-7 TRBV30 - -
TGTGCCAGCAGCTTCAGGGGCTTGGGCGAGCAGTACTTC CASSFRGLGEQYF TRBJ2-7 TRBV7-9 - -
TGTGCCAGCAGCCCCAGGGGCGGCGGCTCCTACAATGAGCAGTTCTTC CASSPRGGGSYNEQFF TRBJ2-1 TRBV7-8 - -
TGTGCCAGCAGCCCGCCGCCGACAGATACGCAGTATTTT CASSPPPTDTQYF TRBJ2-3 TRBV9 - -
TGTGCCAGCAGCCGCGGTCTCGAGGGGTCCTACGAGCAGTACTTC CASSRGLEGSYEQYF TRBJ2-7 TRBV14 - -
TGTGCCATCAGAGGACAGGGTGGTACTGAAGCTTTCTTT CAIRGQGGTEAFF TRBJ1-1 TRBV10-3 - TRBD1
TGTGCCAGTAGTATATGGGGGCACAGGGATTCAAATCAGCCCCAGCATTTT CASSIWGHRDSNQPQHF TRBJ1-5 TRBV19 - -
TGTGCCAGCAGTTACGACAGGGACGCGAACACCGGGGAGCTGTTTTTT CASSYDRDANTGELFF TRBJ2-2 TRBV6-5 - TRBD1
TGCGCCAGCAGCTTGGACCCCGGGGGGCAGGGAGGACATGAGCAGTTCTTC CASSLDPGGQGGHEQFF TRBJ2-1 TRBV5-1 - -
TGTGCCAGCAGAAGGGACAGTGGCTTTCTCCTCCACTTT CASRRDSGFLLHF TRBJ1-6 TRBV2 - TRBD1
TGTGCCAGTACCCTAGGCTGGGGGAGTCAGCCCCAGCATTTT CASTLGWGSQPQHF TRBJ1-5 TRBV19 once -
TGTGCCAGCAGTTCAGCGGACAGGGGAGGCACCATATATTTT CASSSADRGGTIYF TRBJ1-3 TRBV6-5 - TRBD1
TGTGCCAGCAGCCAAGAGGACAGGGGTAGCGATCAGCCCCAGCATTTT CASSQEDRGSDQPQHF TRBJ1-5 TRBV4-2 - TRBD1
TGTGCCAGCAGCCAAGCTCGACAGATCACCGGGGAGCTGTTTTTT CASSQARQITGELFF TRBJ2-2 TRBV3-1/TRBV3-2 - -
TGTGCCAGCAGTGAAGATCCCCGGGGGAAACTGTTTTTT CASSEDPRGKLFF TRBJ1-4 TRBV6-1 - -
TGTGCCAGCAGTTTCCTTCGGGCTGAAGCTTTCTTT CASSFLRAEAFF TRBJ1-1 TRBV12-3/TRBV12-4 - -
TGTGCCAGCACCAGGACAGCTGAAGCTTTCTTT CASTRTAEAFF TRBJ1-1 TRBV28 - -
TGTGCCAGCAGTTATTCTAGCGGGAGGATCACCTACGAGCAGTACTTC CASSYSSGRITYEQYF TRBJ2-7 TRBV27 - TRBD2
TGTGCCACCTTAAAACCCCCCAATCCCTATGGCTACACCTTC CATLKPPNPYGYTF TRBJ1-2 TRBV28 - -
TGCGCCAGCAGCTTGGCCGGGACAGGGGAAGAGACCCAGTACTTC CASSLAGTGEETQYF TRBJ2-5 TRBV5-1 - TRBD1
TGTGCCACCAGCCCTCGGACTAGCGGCCACGAGCAGTACTTC CATSPRTSGHEQYF TRBJ2-7 TRBV15 - TRBD2
TGTGCCACCAGCATGCGGCGGATCACTGAAGCTTTCTTT CATSMRRITEAFF TRBJ1-1 TRBV15 - -
TGTGCCAGTGGGGCGGAGGTCCCGGAGTTCTTC CASGAEVPEFF TRBJ2-1 TRBV19 - -